This entry features one T cell receptor beta chain sequence. Its antigen is not identified. These data originate in a study of cytomegalovirus exposure and HLA in healthy donors. Overall study context: As an earlier analysis found, 150 million to 200 million T cells yielded approximately 110 million unique TCR beta sequences. Study-wide points: An analysis was carried out at a later point. It showed that HLA-associated TCR beta chains were more clonally expanded than equally common non-associated chains. Roughly uniform sequencing depth across donors was assumed, possibly incorrectly.

Amplification used 60 Vbeta primers and 13 Jbeta primers. In the source study's methods: Approximately 12 million of tens of millions of unique TCR beta chains were shared, per a later count. The protocol was immunoSEQ multiplex PCR, while the TCRdb copy is restricted to in-frame clones and leaves out a portion. V, J and clone size are those of that table, while D and trimming were read from the DNA. The data hold some 120,000 clones, with roughly 68% observed a single time. This receptor was identified in a woman in her fifties or sixties in good health and CMV-seropositive. Input material: PBMCs.

In DNA, the CDR3 is TGTGCCAGCTCACCTACTAGCGGGGCCTACAATGAGCAGTTCTTC. This codes for CASSPTSGAYNEQFF. This sequence joins TRBV18 and TRBJ2-1, with 10 bases aligning to TRBD2. The V segment lost 3 bases and the J segment 2 bases; nucleotides outside the gene matches: 1. Per the germline V gene, CDR1 is KGHSH and CDR2 is LQKENI. This CDR3 is 15 amino acids long.